Listed below are T cell receptor beta chains from one sample, sequenced in a study of T cell repertoires in cytomegalovirus infection. Their antigens remain unidentified. TCRdb analysed the reads with MiXCR anew, one entry per CDR3 protein. Of 230,000 or so distinct CDR3 sequences in the sample, around 35% were seen once. This specimen consisted of CD8+ T cells from cultured PBMCs, obtained from culture after CMV antigen stimulation. These receptors came from a human donor in good health (CMV status not recorded). Some clones in this sample may be carry-over from other donors' samples. The CDR3 runs from the conserved cysteine through the conserved F or W. Each record gives: CDR3 protein, CDR3 DNA, J gene, V gene, D gene, clone size. D genes are given only for firm matches. Only part of the rows carry a size: once, few, many, or a class if the clone is expanded.

CDR3 protein: CIYGRPNQPQHF
CDR3 DNA: TGCATCTACGGTCGCCCGAATCAGCCCCAGCATTTT
J gene: TRBJ1-5
V gene: TRBV29-1
D gene: NA
clone size: few

CDR3 protein: CASSHKRTGLTEAFF
CDR3 DNA: TGTGCCAGCAGCCACAAGAGGACCGGCCTTACTGAAGCTTTCTTT
J gene: TRBJ1-1
V gene: TRBV7-8
D gene: NA
clone size: NA

CDR3 protein: CASTPGGVAGGPYNEQFF
CDR3 DNA: TGTGCCAGCACCCCGGGGGGGGTAGCGGGAGGACCCTACAATGAGCAGTTCTTC
J gene: TRBJ2-1
V gene: TRBV7-9
D gene: TRBD2
clone size: NA

CDR3 protein: CASSLRDTGFSYEQYF
CDR3 DNA: TGTGCCAGCAGCCTAAGGGATACAGGGTTCTCCTACGAGCAGTACTTC
J gene: TRBJ2-7
V gene: TRBV13
D gene: NA
clone size: once

CDR3 protein: CASSSSQNSYNEQFF
CDR3 DNA: TGTGCCAGCAGTTCCTCTCAGAACTCCTACAATGAGCAGTTCTTC
J gene: TRBJ2-1
V gene: TRBV28
D gene: NA
clone size: NA

CDR3 protein: CASSPTPGGNQPQHF
CDR3 DNA: TGTGCCAGCAGCCCGACACCGGGAGGCAATCAGCCCCAGCATTTT
J gene: TRBJ1-5
V gene: TRBV7-8
D gene: NA
clone size: many

CDR3 protein: CASSQDGKGRGGLGAFF
CDR3 DNA: TGCGCCAGCAGCCAAGATGGGAAAGGCAGGGGCGGATTAGGAGCTTTCTTT
J gene: TRBJ1-1
V gene: TRBV4-1
D gene: NA
clone size: NA

CDR3 protein: CASSLRTGYNEQFF
CDR3 DNA: TGTGCCAGCAGCTTGAGGACAGGATACAATGAGCAGTTCTTC
J gene: TRBJ2-1
V gene: TRBV7-6
D gene: TRBD1
clone size: few

CDR3 protein: CASSRRLAGVEFF
CDR3 DNA: TGTGCCAGCAGCAGAAGACTAGCGGGAGTGGAGTTCTTC
J gene: TRBJ2-1
V gene: TRBV7-2
D gene: TRBD2
clone size: NA

CDR3 protein: CASSLKGSNQPQHF
CDR3 DNA: TGTGCCAGCAGCTTAAAAGGGAGCAATCAGCCCCAGCATTTT
J gene: TRBJ1-5
V gene: TRBV7-9
D gene: NA
clone size: NA

CDR3 protein: CASSLNTGSGNTIYF
CDR3 DNA: TGTGCCAGCAGCTTAAATACGGGCTCTGGAAACACCATATATTTT
J gene: TRBJ1-3
V gene: TRBV7-9
D gene: NA
clone size: NA

CDR3 protein: CASSSHRDRDSYEQYF
CDR3 DNA: TGTGCAAGCAGCTCCCACCGGGACAGGGACTCCTACGAGCAGTACTTC
J gene: TRBJ2-7
V gene: TRBV7-2
D gene: TRBD1
clone size: NA

CDR3 protein: CASSSVHGRAGPGELFF
CDR3 DNA: TGTGCCAGCAGCTCCGTTCACGGCAGGGCTGGGCCCGGGGAGCTGTTTTTT
J gene: TRBJ2-2
V gene: TRBV7-3
D gene: NA
clone size: NA

CDR3 protein: CASSWRTGPGRGYTF
CDR3 DNA: TGTGCCAGCAGTTGGAGGACAGGTCCCGGACGGGGCTACACCTTC
J gene: TRBJ1-2
V gene: TRBV28
D gene: TRBD1
clone size: NA

CDR3 protein: CASSSGTSTDLRDF
CDR3 DNA: TGCGCCAGCAGCAGCGGGACTAGCACCGATTTGAGGGACTTC
J gene: TRBJ2-5
V gene: TRBV5-1
D gene: TRBD2
clone size: few

CDR3 protein: CASSLLPPANYGYTF
CDR3 DNA: TGTGCCAGCAGCTTATTACCCCCCGCTAACTATGGCTACACCTTC
J gene: TRBJ1-2
V gene: TRBV13
D gene: NA
clone size: NA

CDR3 protein: CASSGGSSGANVLTF
CDR3 DNA: TGTGCCAGCAGCGGAGGTAGTTCTGGGGCCAACGTCCTGACTTTC
J gene: TRBJ2-6
V gene: TRBV7-6
D gene: NA
clone size: few

CDR3 protein: CASSYSGTSGGSEQFF
CDR3 DNA: TGTGCCAGCAGTTATTCCGGGACTAGCGGGGGTAGTGAGCAGTTCTTC
J gene: TRBJ2-1
V gene: TRBV6-5
D gene: TRBD2
clone size: NA

CDR3 protein: CASSVFAGLAGQEQFF
CDR3 DNA: TGTGCCAGCAGCGTATTCGCGGGACTAGCGGGTCAGGAGCAGTTCTTC
J gene: TRBJ2-1
V gene: TRBV9
D gene: TRBD2
clone size: many

CDR3 protein: CASSDQPGQGWTDTQYF
CDR3 DNA: TGTGCCAGCAGCGATCAACCGGGACAGGGATGGACAGATACGCAGTATTTT
J gene: TRBJ2-3
V gene: TRBV6-6
D gene: TRBD1
clone size: once

CDR3 protein: CAISQDTEAFF
CDR3 DNA: TGTGCCATCAGCCAGGACACTGAAGCTTTCTTT
J gene: TRBJ1-1
V gene: TRBV10-3
D gene: NA
clone size: few

CDR3 protein: CASSLLGLENNEQFF
CDR3 DNA: TGTGCCAGCAGCCTACTGGGACTTGAGAACAATGAGCAGTTCTTC
J gene: TRBJ2-1
V gene: TRBV7-2
D gene: NA
clone size: NA

CDR3 protein: CASSLLDRGPNEQYF
CDR3 DNA: TGTGCCAGCAGCCTACTCGACAGGGGGCCTAACGAGCAGTACTTC
J gene: TRBJ2-7
V gene: TRBV12-3/TRBV12-4
D gene: TRBD1
clone size: NA

CDR3 protein: CASSSWTSGRTTSYEQYF
CDR3 DNA: TGTGCCAGCAGTTCCTGGACTAGCGGGAGGACAACTTCCTACGAGCAGTACTTC
J gene: TRBJ2-7
V gene: TRBV12-3/TRBV12-4
D gene: TRBD2
clone size: few

CDR3 protein: CASSFLGQGEQYF
CDR3 DNA: TGTGCCAGCAGTTTCCTAGGCCAAGGGGAGCAGTACTTC
J gene: TRBJ2-7
V gene: TRBV27
D gene: NA
clone size: few

CDR3 protein: CASSPGRLREAFF
CDR3 DNA: TGTGCCAGCAGCCCGGGTCGGCTCCGTGAAGCTTTCTTT
J gene: TRBJ1-1
V gene: TRBV27
D gene: NA
clone size: NA

CDR3 protein: CASSIRQGAGANVLTF
CDR3 DNA: TGTGCCAGCAGCATTAGACAGGGAGCAGGGGCCAACGTCCTGACTTTC
J gene: TRBJ2-6
V gene: TRBV12-3/TRBV12-4
D gene: TRBD1
clone size: few

CDR3 protein: CASSPSGTSSNEQFF
CDR3 DNA: TGTGCCAGCAGCCCCTCCGGGACTAGCAGCAATGAGCAGTTCTTC
J gene: TRBJ2-1
V gene: TRBV7-2
D gene: TRBD2
clone size: few

CDR3 protein: CASSQDRKTYEQYF
CDR3 DNA: TGCGCCAGCAGCCAAGATCGCAAGACCTACGAGCAGTACTTC
J gene: TRBJ2-7
V gene: TRBV4-1
D gene: NA
clone size: NA

CDR3 protein: CASSPTRFTDTQYF
CDR3 DNA: TGTGCCAGCAGCCCCACTAGATTCACAGATACGCAGTATTTT
J gene: TRBJ2-3
V gene: TRBV7-8
D gene: NA
clone size: many

CDR3 protein: CASSPDKGQINTEAFF
CDR3 DNA: TGCGCCAGCAGCCCAGATAAAGGACAGATAAACACTGAAGCTTTCTTT
J gene: TRBJ1-1
V gene: TRBV4-1
D gene: NA
clone size: few

CDR3 protein: CASSLIGWGGRSNYGYTF
CDR3 DNA: TGTGCCAGCAGCTTAATAGGTTGGGGAGGGAGATCGAACTATGGCTACACCTTC
J gene: TRBJ1-2
V gene: TRBV7-2
D gene: NA
clone size: few

CDR3 protein: CASSPARGGSNQPQHF
CDR3 DNA: TGTGCCAGCAGTCCAGCTCGGGGAGGGAGCAATCAGCCCCAGCATTTT
J gene: TRBJ1-5
V gene: TRBV7-6
D gene: NA
clone size: few

CDR3 protein: CASSSLAEGNTEAFF
CDR3 DNA: TGTGCCAGCAGTTCCCTAGCGGAGGGGAACACTGAAGCTTTCTTT
J gene: TRBJ1-1
V gene: TRBV6-5
D gene: NA
clone size: NA

CDR3 protein: CASSLIGDRGGSGNTIYF
CDR3 DNA: TGTGCCAGCAGCTTAATAGGAGACAGGGGTGGCTCTGGAAACACCATATATTTT
J gene: TRBJ1-3
V gene: TRBV7-6
D gene: TRBD1
clone size: NA

CDR3 protein: CASRAGGSGLNTQYF
CDR3 DNA: TGTGCCAGCAGAGCCGGGGGTTCAGGGTTAAATACGCAGTATTTT
J gene: TRBJ2-3
V gene: TRBV7-4
D gene: NA
clone size: NA

CDR3 protein: CASSVGMLNSPLHF
CDR3 DNA: TGTGCCAGCAGCGTAGGAATGCTTAATTCACCCCTCCACTTT
J gene: TRBJ1-6
V gene: TRBV9
D gene: NA
clone size: NA

CDR3 protein: CASSPGDRGPLEDPYEQYF
CDR3 DNA: TGTGCCAGCAGCCCAGGGGACAGAGGCCCCCTCGAGGACCCATACGAGCAGTACTTC
J gene: TRBJ2-7
V gene: TRBV7-1
D gene: TRBD1
clone size: NA

CDR3 protein: CASSLEWGRMNEQFF
CDR3 DNA: TGTGCCAGCAGTTTGGAGTGGGGGAGGATGAATGAGCAGTTCTTC
J gene: TRBJ2-1
V gene: TRBV12-3/TRBV12-4
D gene: NA
clone size: many

CDR3 protein: CASSVEEGVATGELFF
CDR3 DNA: TGTGCCAGCAGCGTAGAAGAGGGAGTGGCCACCGGGGAGCTGTTTTTT
J gene: TRBJ2-2
V gene: TRBV9
D gene: NA
clone size: NA

CDR3 protein: CASSLGQGAEAFF
CDR3 DNA: TGTGCCAGCAGCTTGGGACAGGGGGCTGAAGCTTTCTTT
J gene: TRBJ1-1
V gene: TRBV7-9
D gene: TRBD1
clone size: many

CDR3 protein: CASSLAGTGEETQYF
CDR3 DNA: TGTGCCAGCAGCCTAGCCGGGACAGGGGAAGAGACCCAGTACTTC
J gene: TRBJ2-5
V gene: TRBV7-3
D gene: TRBD1
clone size: NA

CDR3 protein: CASRPGLAGGLSYEQYF
CDR3 DNA: TGTGCCAGCAGACCCGGACTAGCGGGAGGATTATCCTACGAGCAGTACTTC
J gene: TRBJ2-7
V gene: TRBV5-6
D gene: TRBD2
clone size: NA

CDR3 protein: CASSFYGRDSYEQYF
CDR3 DNA: TGTGCCAGCAGCTTCTACGGACGGGACTCCTACGAGCAGTACTTC
J gene: TRBJ2-7
V gene: TRBV13
D gene: NA
clone size: NA